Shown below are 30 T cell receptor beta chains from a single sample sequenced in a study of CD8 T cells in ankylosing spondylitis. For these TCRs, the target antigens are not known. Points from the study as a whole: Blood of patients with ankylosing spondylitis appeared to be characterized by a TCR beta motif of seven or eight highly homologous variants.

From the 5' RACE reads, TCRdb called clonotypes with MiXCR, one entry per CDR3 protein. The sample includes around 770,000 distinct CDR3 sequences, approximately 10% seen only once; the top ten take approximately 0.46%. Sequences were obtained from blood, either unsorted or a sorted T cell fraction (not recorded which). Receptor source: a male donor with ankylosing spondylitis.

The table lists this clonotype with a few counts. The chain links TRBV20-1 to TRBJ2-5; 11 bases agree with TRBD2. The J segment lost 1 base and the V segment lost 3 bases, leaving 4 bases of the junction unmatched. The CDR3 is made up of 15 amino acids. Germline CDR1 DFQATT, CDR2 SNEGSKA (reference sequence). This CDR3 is CSARALAGGQETQYF. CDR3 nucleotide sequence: TGCAGTGCTAGGGCCCTAGCGGGGGGCCAAGAGACCCAGTACTTC.

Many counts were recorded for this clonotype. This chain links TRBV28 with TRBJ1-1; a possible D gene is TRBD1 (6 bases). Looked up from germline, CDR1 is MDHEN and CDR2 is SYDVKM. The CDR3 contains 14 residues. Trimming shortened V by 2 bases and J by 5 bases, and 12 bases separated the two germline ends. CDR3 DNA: TGTGCCAGCAGTTTAGGCAGGGGAAGAACTGAAGCTTTCTTT. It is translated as CASSLGRGRTEAFF.

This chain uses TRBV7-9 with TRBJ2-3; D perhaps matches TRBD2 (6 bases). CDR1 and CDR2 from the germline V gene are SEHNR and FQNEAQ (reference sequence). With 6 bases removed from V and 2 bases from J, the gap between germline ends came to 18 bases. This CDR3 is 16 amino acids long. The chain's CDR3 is CASSQEPGLHTDTQYF. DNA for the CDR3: TGTGCCAGCAGTCAAGAACCGGGACTTCACACAGATACGCAGTATTTT. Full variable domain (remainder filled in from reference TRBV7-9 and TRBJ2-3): DTGVSQNPRHKITKRGQNVTFRCDPISEHNRLYWYRQTLGQGPEFLTYFQNEAQLEKSRLLSDRFSAERPKGSFSTLEIQRTEQGDSAMYLCASSQEPGLHTDTQYFGPGTRLTVL.

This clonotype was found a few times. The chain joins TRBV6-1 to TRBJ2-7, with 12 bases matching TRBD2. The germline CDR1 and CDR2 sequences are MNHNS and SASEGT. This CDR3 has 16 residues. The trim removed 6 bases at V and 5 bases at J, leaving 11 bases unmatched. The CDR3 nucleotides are TGTGCCAGCAGAAACGGACTAGCGGGGCCCTTGGACGAGCAGTACTTC. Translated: CASRNGLAGPLDEQYF.

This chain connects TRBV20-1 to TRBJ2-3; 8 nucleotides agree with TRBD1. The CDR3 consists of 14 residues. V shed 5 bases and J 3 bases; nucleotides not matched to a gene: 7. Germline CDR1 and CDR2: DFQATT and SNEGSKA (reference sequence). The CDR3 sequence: CSAFLQGGTDTQYF. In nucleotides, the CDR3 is TGCAGTGCTTTCCTACAGGGGGGAACAGATACGCAGTATTTT.

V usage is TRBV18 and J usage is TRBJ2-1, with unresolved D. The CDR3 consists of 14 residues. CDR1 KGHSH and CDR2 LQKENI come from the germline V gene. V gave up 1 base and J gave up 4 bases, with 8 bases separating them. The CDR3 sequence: CASSPLYLYNEQFF. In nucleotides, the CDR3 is TGTGCCAGCTCACCACTGTACCTTTACAATGAGCAGTTCTTC.

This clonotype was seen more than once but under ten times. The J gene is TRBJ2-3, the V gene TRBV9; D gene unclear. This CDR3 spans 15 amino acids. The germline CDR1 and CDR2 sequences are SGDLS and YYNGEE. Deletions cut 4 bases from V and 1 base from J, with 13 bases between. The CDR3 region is CASSLRWPRTDTQYF. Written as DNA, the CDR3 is TGTGCCAGCAGCCTCCGGTGGCCTCGCACAGATACGCAGTATTTT.

The CDR3 loop is CSASPGLAVNTDTQYF. The CDR3 nucleotides read TGCAGTGCTTCTCCTGGACTAGCGGTTAACACAGATACGCAGTATTTT. This chain connects TRBV20-1 to TRBJ2-3; TRBD2 aligns across 10 bases. The CDR3 is made up of 16 amino acids. The trim removed 5 bases at V and 2 bases at J, leaving 10 bases unmatched. Per germline, CDR1 DFQATT and CDR2 SNEGSKA (reference sequence).

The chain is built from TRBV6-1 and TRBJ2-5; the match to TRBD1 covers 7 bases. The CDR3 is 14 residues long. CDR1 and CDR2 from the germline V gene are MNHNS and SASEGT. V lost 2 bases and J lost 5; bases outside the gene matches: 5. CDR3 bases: TGTGCCAGCAGTGAAAGATCCAGGGGGGAGACCCAGTACTTC. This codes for CASSERSRGETQYF.

The CDR3 protein is CAWSVRDYEQYF. The CDR3 DNA is TGTGCCTGGAGTGTACGGGACTACGAGCAGTACTTC. V usage is TRBV30 and J usage is TRBJ2-7; D perhaps matches TRBD2 (5 bases). This CDR3 has 12 residues. V lost 0 bases, J lost 3 bases, and 6 bases lay in between. Germline CDR1 and CDR2: GTSNPN and SVGIG (reference sequence). The whole variable domain, remainder taken from reference TRBV30 and TRBJ2-7, is SQTIHQWPATLVQPVGSPLSLECTVEGTSNPNLYWYRQAAGRGLQLLFYSVGIGQISSEVPQNLSASRPQDRQFILSSKKLLLSDSGFYLCAWSVRDYEQYFGPGTRLTVT.

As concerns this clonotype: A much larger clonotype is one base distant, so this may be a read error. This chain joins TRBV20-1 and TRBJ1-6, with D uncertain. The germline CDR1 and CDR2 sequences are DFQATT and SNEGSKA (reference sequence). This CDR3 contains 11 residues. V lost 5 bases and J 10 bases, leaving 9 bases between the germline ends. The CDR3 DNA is TGCAGTGCTGTCCGGAAATCACCCCTCCACTTT. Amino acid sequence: CSAVRKSPLHF.

CDR3 coding DNA: TGCGCCAGCAGACTAGCGGCTAGCACAGATACGCAGTATTTT. It is translated as CASRLAASTDTQYF. The rearrangement joins TRBV5-1 to TRBJ2-3; 8 positions match TRBD2. This CDR3 has 14 amino acids. Germline V gene lookup returns CDR1 SGHRS and CDR2 YFSETQ. V shed 5 bases and J 0 bases; nucleotides not matched to a gene: 2.

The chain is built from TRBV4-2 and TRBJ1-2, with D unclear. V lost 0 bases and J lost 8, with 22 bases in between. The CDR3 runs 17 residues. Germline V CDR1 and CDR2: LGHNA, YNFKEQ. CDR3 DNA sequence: TGTGCCAGCAGCCAAGATCTTGCAGGCCAAAACCACCAAGGCTACACCTTC. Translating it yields CASSQDLAGQNHQGYTF.

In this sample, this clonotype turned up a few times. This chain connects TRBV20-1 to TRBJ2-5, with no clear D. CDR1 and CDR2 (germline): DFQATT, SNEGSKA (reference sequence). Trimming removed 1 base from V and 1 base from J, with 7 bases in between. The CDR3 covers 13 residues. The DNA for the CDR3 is TGCAGTGCTAGAGCACCAATCCAAGAGACCCAGTACTTC. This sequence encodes CSARAPIQETQYF.

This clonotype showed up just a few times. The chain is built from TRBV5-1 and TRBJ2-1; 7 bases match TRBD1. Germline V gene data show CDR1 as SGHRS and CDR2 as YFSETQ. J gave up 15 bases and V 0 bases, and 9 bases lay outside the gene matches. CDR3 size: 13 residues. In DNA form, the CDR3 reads TGCGCCAGCAGCTTGGGGGGGACAGTTGATCCGTTCTTC. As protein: CASSLGGTVDPFF.

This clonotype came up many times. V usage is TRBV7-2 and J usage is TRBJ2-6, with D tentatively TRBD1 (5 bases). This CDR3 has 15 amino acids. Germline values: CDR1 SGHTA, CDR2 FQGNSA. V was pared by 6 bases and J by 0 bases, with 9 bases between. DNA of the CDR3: TGTGCCAGCAGAAAGGGGTACTCTGGGGCCAACGTCCTGACTTTC. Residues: CASRKGYSGANVLTF.

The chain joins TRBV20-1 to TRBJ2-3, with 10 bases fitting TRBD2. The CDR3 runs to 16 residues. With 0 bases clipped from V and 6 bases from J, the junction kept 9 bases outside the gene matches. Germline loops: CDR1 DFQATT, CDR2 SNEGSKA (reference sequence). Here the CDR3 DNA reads TGCAGTGCTAGAGATCATGTAGCGGGGGGCTTGGATACGCAGTATTTT. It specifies CSARDHVAGGLDTQYF.

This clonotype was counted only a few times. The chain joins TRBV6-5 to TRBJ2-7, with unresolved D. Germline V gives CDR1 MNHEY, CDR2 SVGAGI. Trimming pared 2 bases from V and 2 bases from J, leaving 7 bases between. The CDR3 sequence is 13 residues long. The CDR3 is CASSYTAAYEQYF. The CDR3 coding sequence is TGTGCCAGCAGTTACACAGCCGCCTACGAGCAGTACTTC.

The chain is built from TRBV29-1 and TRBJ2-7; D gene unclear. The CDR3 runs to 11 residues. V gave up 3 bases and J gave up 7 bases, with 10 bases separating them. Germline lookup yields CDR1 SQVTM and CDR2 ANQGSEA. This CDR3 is CSVDTGAEQYF. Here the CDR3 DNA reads TGCAGCGTTGATACCGGAGCTGAGCAGTACTTC.

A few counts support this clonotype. The CDR3 region has the DNA TGCGCCAGCAAACCCGGGACAGGGTCCTACGAGCAGTACTTC. It translates to CASKPGTGSYEQYF. V and J are TRBV5-1 and TRBJ2-7; 9 nucleotides align to TRBD1. CDR1 is SGHRS, CDR2 YFSETQ, per germline. The V and J ends lost 6 bases and 1 base, in that order; junction bases with no gene match: 5. The CDR3 has 14 amino acids. Full variable domain (remainder filled in from reference TRBV5-1 and TRBJ2-7): KAGVTQTPRYLIKTRGQQVTLSCSPISGHRSVSWYQQTPGQGLQFLFEYFSETQRNKGNFPGRFSGRQFSNSRSEMNVSTLELGDSALYLCASKPGTGSYEQYFGPGTRLTVT.

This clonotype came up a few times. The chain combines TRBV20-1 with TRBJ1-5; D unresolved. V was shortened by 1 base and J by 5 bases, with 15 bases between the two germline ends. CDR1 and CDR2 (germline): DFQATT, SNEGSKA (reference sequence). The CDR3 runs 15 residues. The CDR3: CSARVRAGVDQPQHF. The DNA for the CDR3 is TGCAGTGCTAGAGTAAGGGCCGGGGTTGATCAGCCCCAGCATTTT.

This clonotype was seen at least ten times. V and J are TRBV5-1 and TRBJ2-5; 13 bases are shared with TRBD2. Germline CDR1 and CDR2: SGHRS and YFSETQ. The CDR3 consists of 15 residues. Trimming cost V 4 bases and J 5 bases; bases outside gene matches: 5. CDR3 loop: CASSTGLAGEETQYF. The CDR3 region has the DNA TGCGCCAGCAGCACCGGACTAGCGGGGGAGGAGACCCAGTACTTC. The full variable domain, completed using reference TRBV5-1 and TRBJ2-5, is KAGVTQTPRYLIKTRGQQVTLSCSPISGHRSVSWYQQTPGQGLQFLFEYFSETQRNKGNFPGRFSGRQFSNSRSEMNVSTLELGDSALYLCASSTGLAGEETQYFGPGTRLLVL.

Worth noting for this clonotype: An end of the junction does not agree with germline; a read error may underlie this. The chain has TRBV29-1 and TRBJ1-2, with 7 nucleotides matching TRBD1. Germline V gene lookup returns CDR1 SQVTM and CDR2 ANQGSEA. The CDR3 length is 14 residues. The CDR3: CSIDETGREGGYTF. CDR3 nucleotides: TGCAGCATTGACGAGACAGGGAGGGAGGGTGGCTACACCTTC.

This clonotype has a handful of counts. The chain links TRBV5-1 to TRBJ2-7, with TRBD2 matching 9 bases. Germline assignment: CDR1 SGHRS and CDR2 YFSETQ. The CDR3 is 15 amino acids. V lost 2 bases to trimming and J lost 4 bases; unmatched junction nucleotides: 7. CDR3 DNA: TGCGCCAGCAGCTTTGGTAGCGGGAGTGGTTACGAGCAGTACTTC. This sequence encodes CASSFGSGSGYEQYF.

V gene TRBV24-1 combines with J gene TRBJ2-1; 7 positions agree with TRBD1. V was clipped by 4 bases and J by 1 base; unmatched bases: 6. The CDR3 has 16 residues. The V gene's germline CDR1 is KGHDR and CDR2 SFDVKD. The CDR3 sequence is CATSEPTGVSYNEQFF. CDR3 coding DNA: TGTGCCACCAGTGAACCCACAGGGGTTTCCTACAATGAGCAGTTCTTC.

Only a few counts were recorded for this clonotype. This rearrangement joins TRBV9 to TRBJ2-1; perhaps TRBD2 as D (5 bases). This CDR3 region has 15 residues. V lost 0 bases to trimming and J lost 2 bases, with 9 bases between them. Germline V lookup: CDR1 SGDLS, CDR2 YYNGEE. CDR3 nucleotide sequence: TGTGCCAGCAGCGTAGCGGCTAGCCCCTACAATGAGCAGTTCTTC. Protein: CASSVAASPYNEQFF. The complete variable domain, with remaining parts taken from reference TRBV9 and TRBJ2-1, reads DSGVTQTPKHLITATGQRVTLRCSPRSGDLSVYWYQQSLDQGLQFLIQYYNGEERAKGNILERFSAQQFPDLHSELNLSSLELGDSALYFCASSVAASPYNEQFFGPGTRLTVL.

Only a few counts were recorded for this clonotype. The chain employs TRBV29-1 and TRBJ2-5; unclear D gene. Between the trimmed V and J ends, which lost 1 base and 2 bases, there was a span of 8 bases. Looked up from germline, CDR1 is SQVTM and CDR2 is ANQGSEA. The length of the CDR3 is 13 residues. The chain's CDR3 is CSVEGAEQETQYF. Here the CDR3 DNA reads TGCAGCGTTGAAGGAGCAGAACAAGAGACCCAGTACTTC.

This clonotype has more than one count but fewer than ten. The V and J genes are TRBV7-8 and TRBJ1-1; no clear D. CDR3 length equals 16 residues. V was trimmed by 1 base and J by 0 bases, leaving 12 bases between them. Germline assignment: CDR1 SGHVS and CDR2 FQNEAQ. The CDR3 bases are TGTGCCAGCAGCTTAGTTCGCGTTTCCATGAACACTGAAGCTTTCTTT. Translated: CASSLVRVSMNTEAFF.

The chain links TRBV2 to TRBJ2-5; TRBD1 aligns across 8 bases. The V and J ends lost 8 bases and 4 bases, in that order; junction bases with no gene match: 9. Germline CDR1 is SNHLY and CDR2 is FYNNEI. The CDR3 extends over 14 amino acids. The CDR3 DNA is TGTGCCAGCGAACGGCAGGGGGCTTCAGAGACCCAGTACTTC. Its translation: CASERQGASETQYF.

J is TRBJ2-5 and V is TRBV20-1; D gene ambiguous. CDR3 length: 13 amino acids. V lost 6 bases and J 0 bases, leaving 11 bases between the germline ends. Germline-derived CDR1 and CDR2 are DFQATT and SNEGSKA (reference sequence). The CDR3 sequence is CSARSPYQETQYF. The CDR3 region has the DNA TGCAGTGCCCGGAGCCCGTACCAAGAGACCCAGTACTTC.